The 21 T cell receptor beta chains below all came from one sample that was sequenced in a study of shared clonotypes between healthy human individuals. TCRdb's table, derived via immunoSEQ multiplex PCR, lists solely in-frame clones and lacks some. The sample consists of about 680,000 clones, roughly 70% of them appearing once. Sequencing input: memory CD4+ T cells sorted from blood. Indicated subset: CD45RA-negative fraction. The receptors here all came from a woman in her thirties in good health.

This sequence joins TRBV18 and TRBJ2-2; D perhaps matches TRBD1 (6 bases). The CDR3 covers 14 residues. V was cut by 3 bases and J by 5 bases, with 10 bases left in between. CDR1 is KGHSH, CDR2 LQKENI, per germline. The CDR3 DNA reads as TGTGCCAGCTCACCTCGACAGGAGACCGGGGAGCTGTTTTTT. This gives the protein CASSPRQETGELFF.

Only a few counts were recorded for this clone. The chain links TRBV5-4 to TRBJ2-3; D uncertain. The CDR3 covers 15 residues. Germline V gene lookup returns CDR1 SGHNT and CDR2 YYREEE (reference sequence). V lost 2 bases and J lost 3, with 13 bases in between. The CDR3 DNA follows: TGTGCCAGCAGCTTACAGATGGTTGGAACAGATACGCAGTATTTT. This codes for CASSLQMVGTDTQYF.

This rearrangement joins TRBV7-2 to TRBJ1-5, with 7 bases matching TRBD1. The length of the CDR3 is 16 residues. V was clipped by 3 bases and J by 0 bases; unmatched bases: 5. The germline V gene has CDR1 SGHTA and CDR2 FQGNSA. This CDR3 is CASSLRTGYSNQPQHF. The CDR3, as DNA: TGTGCCAGCAGCTTGAGGACAGGTTATAGCAATCAGCCCCAGCATTTT. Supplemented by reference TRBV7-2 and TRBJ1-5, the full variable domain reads GAGVSQSPSNKVTEKGKDVELRCDPISGHTALYWYRQSLGQGLEFLIYFQGNSAPDKSGLPSDRFSAERTGGSVSTLTIQRTQQEDSAVYLCASSLRTGYSNQPQHFGDGTRLSIL.

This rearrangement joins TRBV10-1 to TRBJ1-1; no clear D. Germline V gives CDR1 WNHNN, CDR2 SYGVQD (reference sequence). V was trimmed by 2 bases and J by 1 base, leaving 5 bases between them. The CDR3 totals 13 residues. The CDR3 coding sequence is TGCGCCAGCAGTGAGCGGCCGAACACTGAAGCTTTCTTT. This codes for CASSERPNTEAFF.

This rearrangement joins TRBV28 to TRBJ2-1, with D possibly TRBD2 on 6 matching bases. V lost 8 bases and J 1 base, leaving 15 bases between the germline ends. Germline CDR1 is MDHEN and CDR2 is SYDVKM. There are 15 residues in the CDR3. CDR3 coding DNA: TGTGCCAGCCGGCGCGGTAGCGGATCCTACAATGAGCAGTTCTTC. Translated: CASRRGSGSYNEQFF.

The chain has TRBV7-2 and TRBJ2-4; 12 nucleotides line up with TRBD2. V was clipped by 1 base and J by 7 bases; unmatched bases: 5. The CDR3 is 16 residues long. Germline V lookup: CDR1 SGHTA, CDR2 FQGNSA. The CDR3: CASSLGPTSGGNIQYF. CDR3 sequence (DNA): TGTGCCAGCAGCTTAGGACCGACTAGCGGGGGCAACATTCAGTACTTC. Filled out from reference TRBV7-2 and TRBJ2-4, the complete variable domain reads GAGVSQSPSNKVTEKGKDVELRCDPISGHTALYWYRQSLGQGLEFLIYFQGNSAPDKSGLPSDRFSAERTGGSVSTLTIQRTQQEDSAVYLCASSLGPTSGGNIQYFGAGTRLSVL.

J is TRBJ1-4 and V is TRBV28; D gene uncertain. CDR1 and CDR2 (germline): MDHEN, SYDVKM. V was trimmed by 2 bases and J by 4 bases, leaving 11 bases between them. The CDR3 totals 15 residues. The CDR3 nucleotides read TGTGCCAGCAGTTTAAATTGGGCCATTAATGAAAAACTGTTTTTT. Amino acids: CASSLNWAINEKLFF.

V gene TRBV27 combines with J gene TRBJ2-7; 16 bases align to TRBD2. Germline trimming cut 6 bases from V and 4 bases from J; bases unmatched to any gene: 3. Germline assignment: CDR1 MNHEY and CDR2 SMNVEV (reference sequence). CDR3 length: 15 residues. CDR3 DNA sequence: TGTGCCAGCAGCGGGACTAGCGGGAGGGAATACGAGCAGTACTTC. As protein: CASSGTSGREYEQYF.

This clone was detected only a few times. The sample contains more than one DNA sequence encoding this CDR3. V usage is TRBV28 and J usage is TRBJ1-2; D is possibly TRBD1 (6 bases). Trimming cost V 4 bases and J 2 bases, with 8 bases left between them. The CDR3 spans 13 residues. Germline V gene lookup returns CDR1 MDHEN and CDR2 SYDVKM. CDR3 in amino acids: CASSSTGNYGYTF. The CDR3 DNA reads TGTGCCAGCAGTTCGACAGGCAACTATGGCTACACCTTC.

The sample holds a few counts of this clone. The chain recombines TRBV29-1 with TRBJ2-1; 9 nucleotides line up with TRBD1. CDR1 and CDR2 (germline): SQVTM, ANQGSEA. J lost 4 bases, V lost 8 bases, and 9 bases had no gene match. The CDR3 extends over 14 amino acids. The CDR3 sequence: CSFKQGALYNEQFF. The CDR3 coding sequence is TGCAGCTTCAAACAGGGGGCCCTATACAATGAGCAGTTCTTC.

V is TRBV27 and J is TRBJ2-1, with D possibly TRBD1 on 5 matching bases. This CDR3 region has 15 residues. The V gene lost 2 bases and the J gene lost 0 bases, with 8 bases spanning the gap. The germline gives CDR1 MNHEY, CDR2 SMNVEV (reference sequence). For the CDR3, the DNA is TGTGCCAGCAGTTTACAGGGTAGCTCCTACAATGAGCAGTTCTTC. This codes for CASSLQGSSYNEQFF.

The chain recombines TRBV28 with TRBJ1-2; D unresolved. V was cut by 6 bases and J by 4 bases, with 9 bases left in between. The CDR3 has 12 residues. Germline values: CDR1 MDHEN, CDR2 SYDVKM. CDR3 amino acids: CASRRQSYGYTF. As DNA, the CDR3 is TGTGCCAGCAGGAGGCAGAGCTATGGCTACACCTTC.

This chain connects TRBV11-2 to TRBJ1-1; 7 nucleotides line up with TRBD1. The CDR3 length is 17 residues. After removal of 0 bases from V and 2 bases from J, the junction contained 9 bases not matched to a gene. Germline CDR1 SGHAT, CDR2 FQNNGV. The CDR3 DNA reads TGTGCCAGCAGCTTAGAGGGAGTGGGGACAGCAAACACTGAAGCTTTCTTT. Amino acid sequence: CASSLEGVGTANTEAFF.

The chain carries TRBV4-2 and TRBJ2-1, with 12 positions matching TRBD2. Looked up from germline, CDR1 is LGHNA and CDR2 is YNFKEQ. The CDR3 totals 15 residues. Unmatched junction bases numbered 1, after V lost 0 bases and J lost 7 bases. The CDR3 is CASSQDGLAGNEQFF. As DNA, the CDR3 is TGTGCCAGCAGCCAAGATGGACTAGCGGGGAATGAGCAGTTCTTC.

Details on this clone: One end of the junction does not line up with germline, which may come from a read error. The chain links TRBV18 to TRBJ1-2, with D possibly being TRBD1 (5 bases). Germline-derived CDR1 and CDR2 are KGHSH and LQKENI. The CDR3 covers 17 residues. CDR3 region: CASSPRGAEKTNHGYTF. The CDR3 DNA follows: TGTGCCAGCTCACCACGCGGGGCAGAAAAGACTAACCATGGCTACACCTTC.

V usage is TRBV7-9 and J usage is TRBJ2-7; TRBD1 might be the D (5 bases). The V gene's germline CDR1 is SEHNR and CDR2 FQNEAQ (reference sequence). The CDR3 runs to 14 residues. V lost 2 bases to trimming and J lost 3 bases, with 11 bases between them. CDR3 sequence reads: CASSLYPQGYEQYF. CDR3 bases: TGTGCCAGCAGCTTATACCCCCAGGGCTACGAGCAGTACTTC.

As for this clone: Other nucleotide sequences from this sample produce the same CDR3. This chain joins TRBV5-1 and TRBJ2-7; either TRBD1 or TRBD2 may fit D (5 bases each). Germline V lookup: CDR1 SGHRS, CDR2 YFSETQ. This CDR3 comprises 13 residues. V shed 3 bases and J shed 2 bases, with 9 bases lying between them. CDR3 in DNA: TGCGCCAGCAGCTCCGGGACGACCTACGAGCAGTACTTC. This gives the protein CASSSGTTYEQYF.

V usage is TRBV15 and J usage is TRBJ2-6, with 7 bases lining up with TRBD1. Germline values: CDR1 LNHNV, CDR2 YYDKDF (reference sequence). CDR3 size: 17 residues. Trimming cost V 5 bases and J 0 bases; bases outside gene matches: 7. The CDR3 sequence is CATSPRTGVSGANVLTF. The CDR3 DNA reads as TGTGCCACCAGCCCCCGGACAGGAGTCTCTGGGGCCAACGTCCTGACTTTC.

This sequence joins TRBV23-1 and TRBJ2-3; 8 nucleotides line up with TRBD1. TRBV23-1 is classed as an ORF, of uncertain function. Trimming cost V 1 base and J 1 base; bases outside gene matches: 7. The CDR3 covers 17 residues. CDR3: CASSQLWGQACTDTQYF. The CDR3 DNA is TGCGCCAGCAGTCAATTATGGGGACAGGCGTGCACAGATACGCAGTATTTT.

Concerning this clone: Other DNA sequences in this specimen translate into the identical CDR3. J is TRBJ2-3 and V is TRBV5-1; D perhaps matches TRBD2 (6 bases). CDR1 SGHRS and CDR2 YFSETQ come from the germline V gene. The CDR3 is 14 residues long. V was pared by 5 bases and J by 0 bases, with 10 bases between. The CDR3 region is CASSLGTSTDTQYF. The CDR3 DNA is TGCGCCAGCAGTCTGGGGACTAGCACAGATACGCAGTATTTT.

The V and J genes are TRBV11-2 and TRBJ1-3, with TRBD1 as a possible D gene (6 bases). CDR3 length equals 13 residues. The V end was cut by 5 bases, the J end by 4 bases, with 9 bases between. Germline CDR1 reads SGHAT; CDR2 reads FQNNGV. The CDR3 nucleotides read TGTGCCAGCAGCACAGGGTACGGAAACACCATATATTTT. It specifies CASSTGYGNTIYF. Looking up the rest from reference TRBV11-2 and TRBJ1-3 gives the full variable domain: EAGVAQSPRYKIIEKRQSVAFWCNPISGHATLYWYQQILGQGPKLLIQFQNNGVVDDSQLPKDRFSAERLKGVDSTLKIQPAKLEDSAVYLCASSTGYGNTIYFGEGSWLTVV.